This TCR beta chain was captured in a study of T cell responses to AZD1222 COVID-19 vaccine. General study findings and limits: Repertoires were obtained solely post-peak T cell response.

To note about this clone: Its antigen is not known.

V shed 4 bases and J shed 1 base, with 15 bases lying between them. The CDR3 runs 16 residues. CDR1 is SNHLY, CDR2 FYNNEI, per germline. Sequenced by immunoSEQ multiplex PCR; TCRdb stores in-frame clones only, minus some. In the table there are some 140,000 clones, roughly 91% of which are singletons. The chain uses TRBV2 and TRBJ2-3; D is perhaps TRBD1 or TRBD2 (6 bases each). The TCR originated in an adult who received the AZD1222 COVID-19 vaccine. Material: peripheral blood, obtained 28 days after the second AZD1222 dose. The CDR3 DNA is TGTGCCAGCAGTGCGGTTAGGGGGGAGGGCACAGATACGCAGTATTTT. Translation gives CASSAVRGEGTDTQYF.